This TCR beta chain emerged from a study of T and B cells in COVID-19 patients. Study information: About 90% of the roughly 20 active-infection patients had comorbidities associated with unfavorable COVID-19 outcome.

By sample fraction, this clonotype is medium-sized (0.01 to 0.1%). TRB rearrangements were amplified by multiplex PCR with BIOMED2 TRB-A/B primers. TCRdb called the multiplex PCR reads again in MiXCR, with one record for every CDR3 protein. The table includes under 1,500 distinct CDR3 sequences, under 35% detected once. The germline V gene has CDR1 PRHDT and CDR2 FYEKMQ (reference sequence). This CDR3 is built from 14 residues. J gave up 4 bases and V 5 bases, and 2 bases lay outside the gene matches. Blood genomic DNA input for TRB amplification was about 250-550 ng. The chain carries TRBV13 and TRBJ2-7; the match to TRBD2 covers 13 bases. The sequence was collected from a human donor with active COVID-19. Sequenced: blood. The CDR3 DNA follows: TGTGCCAGCAGCCCGACTAGCGGGAGGTACGAGCAGTACTTC. Protein product: CASSPTSGRYEQYF.